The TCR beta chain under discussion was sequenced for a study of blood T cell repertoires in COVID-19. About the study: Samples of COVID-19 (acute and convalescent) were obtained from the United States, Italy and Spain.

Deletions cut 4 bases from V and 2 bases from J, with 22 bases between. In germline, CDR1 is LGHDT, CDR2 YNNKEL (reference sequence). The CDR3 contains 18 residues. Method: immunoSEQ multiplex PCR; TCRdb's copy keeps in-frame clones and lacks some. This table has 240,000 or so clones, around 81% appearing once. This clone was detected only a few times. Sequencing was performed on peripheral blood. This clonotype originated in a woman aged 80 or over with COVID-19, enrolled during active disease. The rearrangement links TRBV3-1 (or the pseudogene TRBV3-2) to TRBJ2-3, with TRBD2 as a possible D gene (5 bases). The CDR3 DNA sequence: TGTGCCAGCAGCCTACTAGGCCGGTCTCCTTCCTACACAGATACGCAGTATTTT. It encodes CASSLLGRSPSYTDTQYF.